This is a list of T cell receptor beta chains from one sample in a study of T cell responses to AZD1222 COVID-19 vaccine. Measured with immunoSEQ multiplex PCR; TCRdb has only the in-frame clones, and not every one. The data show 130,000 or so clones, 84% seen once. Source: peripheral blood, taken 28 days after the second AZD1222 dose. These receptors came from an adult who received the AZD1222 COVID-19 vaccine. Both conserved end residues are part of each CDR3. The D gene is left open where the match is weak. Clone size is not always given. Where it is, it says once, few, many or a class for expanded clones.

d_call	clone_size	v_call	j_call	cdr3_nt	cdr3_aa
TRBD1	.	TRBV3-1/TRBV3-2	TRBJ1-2	TGTGCCAGCAGCCAGGGACAGGGAAAGGGAGGCTACACCTTC	CASSQGQGKGGYTF
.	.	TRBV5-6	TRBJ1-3	TGTGCCAGCAGCTTGAACGGGCAGGGCACCATATATTTT	CASSLNGQGTIYF
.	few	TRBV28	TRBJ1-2	TGTGCCAGCACTATCCTCGGGAGCTCGGGTGGCTACACCTTC	CASTILGSSGGYTF
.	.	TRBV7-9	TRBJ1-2	TGTGCCAGCAGCTTAGCGGGGAGCAACTATGGCTACACCTTC	CASSLAGSNYGYTF
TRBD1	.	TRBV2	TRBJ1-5	TGTGCCAGCAGTGAAGAAGGGGGAAGACAGGGCCAGCCCCAGCATTTT	CASSEEGGRQGQPQHF
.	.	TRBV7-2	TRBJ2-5	TGTGCCAGCAGCCCGGACTTCCAAGAGACCCAGTACTTC	CASSPDFQETQYF
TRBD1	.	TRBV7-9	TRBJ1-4	TGTGCCAGCAGCATCCCACAGGGGCAATTAGAAAAACTGTTTTTT	CASSIPQGQLEKLFF
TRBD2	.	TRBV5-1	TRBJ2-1	TGCGCCAGCAGAATCGGGGGGGCCTACAATGAGCAGTTCTTC	CASRIGGAYNEQFF
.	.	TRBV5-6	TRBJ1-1	TGTGCCAGCAGCTTTACGACCGGCGTGAACACTGAAGCTTTCTTT	CASSFTTGVNTEAFF
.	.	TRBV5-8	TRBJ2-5	TGTGCCAGCAGCTTGGATGGGACGGACCAAGAGACCCAGTACTTC	CASSLDGTDQETQYF
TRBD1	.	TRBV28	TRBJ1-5	TGTGCCAGCAGTTTAGGACAGGCCTCCCAGCCCCAGCATTTT	CASSLGQASQPQHF
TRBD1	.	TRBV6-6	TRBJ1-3	TGTGCCAGCAGTCCCGGGACAGGGGATATGTACGGAAACACCATATATTTT	CASSPGTGDMYGNTIYF
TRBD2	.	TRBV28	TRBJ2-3	TGTGCCACCCATGGACTAGCGGGGGAATTTAGCACAGATACGCAGTATTTT	CATHGLAGEFSTDTQYF
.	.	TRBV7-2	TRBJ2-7	TGTGCCAGCAGCTTCGGGGGCTTGACGGAGCAGTACTTC	CASSFGGLTEQYF
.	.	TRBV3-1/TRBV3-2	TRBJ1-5	TGTGCCAGCAGCCAAGATCGCCACAATCAGCCCCAGCATTTT	CASSQDRHNQPQHF
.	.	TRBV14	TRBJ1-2	TGTGCCAGCAGCCAAGAATGGGGAAGTAACGGCTACACCTTC	CASSQEWGSNGYTF
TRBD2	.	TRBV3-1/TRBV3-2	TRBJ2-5	TGTGCCAGCAGCCAAGATTTTGGCGGGGGACAAGAGACCCAGTACTTC	CASSQDFGGGQETQYF
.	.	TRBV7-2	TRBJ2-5	TGTGCCAGCAGCTTAGGGGTCGGGACCCAGTACTTC	CASSLGVGTQYF
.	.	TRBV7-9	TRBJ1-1	TGTGCCAGCAGCTTAGAGCCGGGGGATGCTTTCTTT	CASSLEPGDAFF
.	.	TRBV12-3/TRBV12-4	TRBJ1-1	TGTGCCAGCAGTGAGACAGGGAACACTGAAGCTTTCTTT	CASSETGNTEAFF
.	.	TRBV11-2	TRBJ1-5	TGTGCCAGCAGCTTAGGGTGGGGCAATCAGCCCCAGCATTTT	CASSLGWGNQPQHF
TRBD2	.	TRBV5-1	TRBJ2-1	TGCGCCAGCAGCTTGGGGGGAGGGTACAATGAGCAGTTCTTC	CASSLGGGYNEQFF
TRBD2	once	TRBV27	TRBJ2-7	TGTGCCAGCAGTTTAGCACTAGCGGGGACCTACGAGCAGTACTTC	CASSLALAGTYEQYF
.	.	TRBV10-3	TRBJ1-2	TGTGCCGTCTCAAGCTATGGGGCGCGAGGCTATGGCTACACCTTC	CAVSSYGARGYGYTF
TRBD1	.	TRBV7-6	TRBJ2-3	TGTGCCAGCAGCTACGGGACAGGGTCAGATACGCAGTATTTT	CASSYGTGSDTQYF
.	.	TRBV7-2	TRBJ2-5	TGTGCCAGCAGCCTACGGGGGGAGACCCAGTACTTC	CASSLRGETQYF
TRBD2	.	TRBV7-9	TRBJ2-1	TGTGCCAGCAGTGTAGCGGGGGTCTCCTACAATGAGCAGTTCTTC	CASSVAGVSYNEQFF
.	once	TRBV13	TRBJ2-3	TGTGCCAGCAGCGGGGGAGCCACTAGCACAGATACGCAGTATTTT	CASSGGATSTDTQYF
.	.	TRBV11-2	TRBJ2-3	TGTGCCAGCAGCTTATACTCCCTCGATACGCAGTATTTT	CASSLYSLDTQYF
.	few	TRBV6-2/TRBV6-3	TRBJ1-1	TGTGCCAGCAGTTACTCGATTTTCCGACGGACGAACACTGAAGCTTTCTTT	CASSYSIFRRTNTEAFF
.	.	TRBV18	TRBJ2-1	TGTGCCAGCTCACCACCGGCGGTACAATTATACAATGAGCAGTTCTTC	CASSPPAVQLYNEQFF
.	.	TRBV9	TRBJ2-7	TGTGCCAGCAGCGTAGATATGGATCCCTCCTACGAGCAGTACTTC	CASSVDMDPSYEQYF
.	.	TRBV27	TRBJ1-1	TGTGCCAGCAGTTTAATTCGACTGGGGGGCACTGAAGCTTTCTTT	CASSLIRLGGTEAFF
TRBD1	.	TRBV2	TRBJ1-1	TGTGCCAGCAGTTTACAGGGGCCGGGGAAGAACACTGAAGCTTTCTTT	CASSLQGPGKNTEAFF
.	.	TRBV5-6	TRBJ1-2	TGTGCCAGCAGCTCCCCAAGGACTACCGGAGGGGATGGCTACACCTTC	CASSSPRTTGGDGYTF
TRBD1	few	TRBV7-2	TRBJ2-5	TGTGCCAGCAGCCCGACAGGGTACCCACAAGAGACCCAGTACTTC	CASSPTGYPQETQYF
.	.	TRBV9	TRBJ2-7	TGTGCCAGCAGCGTAGCCCCCGTTCTAGGATCCTACGAGCAGTACTTC	CASSVAPVLGSYEQYF